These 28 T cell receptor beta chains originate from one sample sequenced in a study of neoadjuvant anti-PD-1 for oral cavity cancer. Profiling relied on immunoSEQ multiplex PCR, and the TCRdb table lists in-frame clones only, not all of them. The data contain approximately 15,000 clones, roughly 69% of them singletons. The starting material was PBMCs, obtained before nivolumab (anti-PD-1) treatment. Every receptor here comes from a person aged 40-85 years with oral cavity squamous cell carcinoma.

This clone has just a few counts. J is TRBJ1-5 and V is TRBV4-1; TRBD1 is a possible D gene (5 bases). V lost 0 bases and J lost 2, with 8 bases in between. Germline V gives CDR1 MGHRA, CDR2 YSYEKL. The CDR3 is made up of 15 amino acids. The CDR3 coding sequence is TGCGCCAGCAGCCAAGATGGGGGGGGCAATCAGCCCCAGCATTTT. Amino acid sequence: CASSQDGGGNQPQHF.

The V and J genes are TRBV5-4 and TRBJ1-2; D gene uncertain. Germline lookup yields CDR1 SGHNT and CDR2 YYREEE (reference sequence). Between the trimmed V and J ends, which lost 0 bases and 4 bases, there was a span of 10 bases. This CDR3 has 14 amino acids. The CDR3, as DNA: TGTGCCAGCAGCTTGGAACGGTACAGCTATGGCTACACCTTC. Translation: CASSLERYSYGYTF. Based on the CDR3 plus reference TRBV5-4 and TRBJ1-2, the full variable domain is ETGVTQSPTHLIKTRGQQVTLRCSSQSGHNTVSWYQQALGQGPQFIFQYYREEENGRGNFPPRFSGLQFPNYSSELNVNALELDDSALYLCASSLERYSYGYTFGSGTRLTVV.

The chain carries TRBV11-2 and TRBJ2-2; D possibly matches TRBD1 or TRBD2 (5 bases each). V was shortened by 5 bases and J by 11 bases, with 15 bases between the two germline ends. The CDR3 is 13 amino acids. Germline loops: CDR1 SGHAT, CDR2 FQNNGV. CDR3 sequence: CASSPNNRGELFF. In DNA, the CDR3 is TGTGCCAGCAGCCCTAATAACCGGGGCGAGCTGTTTTTT.

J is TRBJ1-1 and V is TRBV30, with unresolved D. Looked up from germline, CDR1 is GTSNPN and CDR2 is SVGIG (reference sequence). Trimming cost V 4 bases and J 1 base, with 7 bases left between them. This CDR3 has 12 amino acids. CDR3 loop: CAWIAGNTEAFF. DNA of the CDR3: TGTGCCTGGATAGCCGGGAACACTGAAGCTTTCTTT.

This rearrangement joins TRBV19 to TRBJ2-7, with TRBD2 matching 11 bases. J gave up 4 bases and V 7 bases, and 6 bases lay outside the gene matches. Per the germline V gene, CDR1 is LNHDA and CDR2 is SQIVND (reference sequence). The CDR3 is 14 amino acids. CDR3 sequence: CASTPSGRRYEQYF. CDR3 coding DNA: TGTGCCAGTACCCCTAGCGGGAGGAGGTACGAGCAGTACTTC.

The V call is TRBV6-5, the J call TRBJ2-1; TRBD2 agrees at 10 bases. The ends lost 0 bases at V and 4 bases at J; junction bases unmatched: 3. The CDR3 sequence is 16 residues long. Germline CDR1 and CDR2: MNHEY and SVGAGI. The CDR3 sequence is CASSYSRAGGYNEQFF. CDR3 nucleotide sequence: TGTGCCAGCAGTTACTCCCGAGCGGGAGGGTACAATGAGCAGTTCTTC.

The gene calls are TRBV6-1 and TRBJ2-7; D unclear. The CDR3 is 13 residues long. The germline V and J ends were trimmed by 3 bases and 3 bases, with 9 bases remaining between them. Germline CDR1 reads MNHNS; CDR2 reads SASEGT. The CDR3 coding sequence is TGTGCCAGCAGTGAGTCAGTATACTACGAGCAGTACTTC. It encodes CASSESVYYEQYF.

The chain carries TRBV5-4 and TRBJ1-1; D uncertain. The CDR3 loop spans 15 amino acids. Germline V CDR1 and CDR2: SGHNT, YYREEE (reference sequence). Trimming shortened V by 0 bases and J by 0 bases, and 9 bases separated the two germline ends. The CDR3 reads CASSLAWPLNTEAFF. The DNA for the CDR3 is TGTGCCAGCAGCTTGGCGTGGCCTTTGAACACTGAAGCTTTCTTT.

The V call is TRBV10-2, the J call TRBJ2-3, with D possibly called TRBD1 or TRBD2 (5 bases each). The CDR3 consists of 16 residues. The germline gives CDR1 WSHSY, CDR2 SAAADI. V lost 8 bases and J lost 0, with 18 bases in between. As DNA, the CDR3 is TGCGCCAGCCTTGATGGGACCAAACGTAGCACAGATACGCAGTATTTT. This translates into CASLDGTKRSTDTQYF.

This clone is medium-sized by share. The CDR3 sequence is CASSPLTGNPYEQYF. The CDR3 nucleotides are TGTGCCAGCAGTCCGCTTACAGGGAACCCCTACGAGCAGTACTTC. V and J are TRBV27 and TRBJ2-7; D may be TRBD1 (6 bases). The CDR3 runs 15 residues. The germline V and J ends were trimmed by 5 bases and 2 bases, with 16 bases remaining between them. Germline-derived CDR1 and CDR2 are MNHEY and SMNVEV (reference sequence).

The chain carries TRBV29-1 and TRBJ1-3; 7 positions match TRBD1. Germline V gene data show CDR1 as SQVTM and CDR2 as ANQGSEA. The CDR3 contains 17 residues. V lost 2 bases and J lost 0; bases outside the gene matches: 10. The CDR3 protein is CSVERAGGPSSGNTIYF. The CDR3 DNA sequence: TGCAGCGTTGAAAGGGCAGGGGGACCGAGCTCTGGAAACACCATATATTTT.

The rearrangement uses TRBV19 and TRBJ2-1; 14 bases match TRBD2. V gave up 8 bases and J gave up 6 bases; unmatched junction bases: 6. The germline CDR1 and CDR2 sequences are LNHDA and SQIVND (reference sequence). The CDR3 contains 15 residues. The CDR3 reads CASSPGLAGVNEQFF. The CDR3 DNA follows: TGTGCCAGTTCGCCGGGACTAGCGGGAGTCAATGAGCAGTTCTTC.

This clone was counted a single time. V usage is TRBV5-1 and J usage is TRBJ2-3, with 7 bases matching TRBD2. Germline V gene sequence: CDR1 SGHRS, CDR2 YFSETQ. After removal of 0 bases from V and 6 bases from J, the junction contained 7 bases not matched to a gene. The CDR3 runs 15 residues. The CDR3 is CASSLEGGIRDTQYF. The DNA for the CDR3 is TGCGCCAGCAGCTTGGAGGGAGGGATAAGGGATACGCAGTATTTT.

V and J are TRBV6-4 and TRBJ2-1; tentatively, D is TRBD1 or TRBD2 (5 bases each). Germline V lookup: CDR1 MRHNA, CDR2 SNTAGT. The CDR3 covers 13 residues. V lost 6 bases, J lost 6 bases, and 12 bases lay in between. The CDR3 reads CASSETGGNEQFF. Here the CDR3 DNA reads TGTGCCAGCAGCGAGACTGGGGGCAATGAGCAGTTCTTC.

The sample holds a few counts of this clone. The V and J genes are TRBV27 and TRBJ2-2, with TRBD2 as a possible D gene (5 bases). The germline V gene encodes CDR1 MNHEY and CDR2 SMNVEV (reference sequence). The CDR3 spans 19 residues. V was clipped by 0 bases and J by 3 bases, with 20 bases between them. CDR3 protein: CASSLSGRAALGDTGELFF. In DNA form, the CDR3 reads TGTGCCAGCAGTTTATCAGGGCGAGCGGCCCTCGGTGACACCGGGGAGCTGTTTTTT.

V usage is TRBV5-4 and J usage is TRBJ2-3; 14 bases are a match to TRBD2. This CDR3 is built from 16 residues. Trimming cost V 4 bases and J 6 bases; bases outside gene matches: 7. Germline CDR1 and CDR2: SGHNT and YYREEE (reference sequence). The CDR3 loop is CASSVPGLAGADTQYF. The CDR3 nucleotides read TGTGCCAGCAGCGTACCGGGACTAGCGGGAGCCGATACGCAGTATTTT.

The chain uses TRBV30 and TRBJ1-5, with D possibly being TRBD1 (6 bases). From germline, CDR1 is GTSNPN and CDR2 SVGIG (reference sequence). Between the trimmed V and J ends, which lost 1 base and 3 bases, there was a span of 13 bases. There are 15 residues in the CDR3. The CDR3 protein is CAWSATGGHNQPQHF. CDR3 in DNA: TGTGCCTGGAGTGCGACGGGGGGCCACAATCAGCCCCAGCATTTT.

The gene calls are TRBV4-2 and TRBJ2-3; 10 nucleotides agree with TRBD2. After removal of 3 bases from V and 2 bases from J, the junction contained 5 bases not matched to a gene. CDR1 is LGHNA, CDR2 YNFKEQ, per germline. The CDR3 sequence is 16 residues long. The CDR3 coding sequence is TGTGCCAGCAGCCAGACAGCGGGAGGGAACACAGATACGCAGTATTTT. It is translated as CASSQTAGGNTDTQYF.

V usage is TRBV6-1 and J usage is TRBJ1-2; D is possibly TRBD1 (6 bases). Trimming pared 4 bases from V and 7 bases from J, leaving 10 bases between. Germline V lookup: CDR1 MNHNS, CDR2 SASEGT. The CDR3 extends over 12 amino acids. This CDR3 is CASSGEGVGYTF. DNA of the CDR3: TGTGCCAGCAGTGGGGAGGGGGTTGGCTACACCTTC.

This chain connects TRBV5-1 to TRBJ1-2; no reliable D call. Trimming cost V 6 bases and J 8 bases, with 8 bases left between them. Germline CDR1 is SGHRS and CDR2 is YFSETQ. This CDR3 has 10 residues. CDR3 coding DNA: TGCGCCAGCATCTGGTGGGGCTACACCTTC. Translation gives CASIWWGYTF.

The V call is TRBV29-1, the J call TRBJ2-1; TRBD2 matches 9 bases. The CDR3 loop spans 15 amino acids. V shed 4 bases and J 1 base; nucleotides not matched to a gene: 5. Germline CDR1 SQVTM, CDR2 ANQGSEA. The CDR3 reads CSVAGREGSYNEQFF. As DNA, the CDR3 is TGCAGCGTTGCTGGGCGGGAGGGGTCCTACAATGAGCAGTTCTTC.

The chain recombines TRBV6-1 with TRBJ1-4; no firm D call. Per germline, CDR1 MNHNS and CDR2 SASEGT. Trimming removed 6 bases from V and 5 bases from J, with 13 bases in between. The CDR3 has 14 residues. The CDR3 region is CASSLIPGNEKLFF. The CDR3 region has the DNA TGTGCCAGCAGCCTGATCCCAGGAAATGAAAAACTGTTTTTT.

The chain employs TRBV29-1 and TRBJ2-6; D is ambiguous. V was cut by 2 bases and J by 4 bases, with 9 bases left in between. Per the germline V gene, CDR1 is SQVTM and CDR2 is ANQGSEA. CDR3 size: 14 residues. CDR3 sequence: CSVEQDTGANVLTF. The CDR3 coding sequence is TGCAGCGTTGAACAGGATACCGGGGCCAACGTCCTGACTTTC.

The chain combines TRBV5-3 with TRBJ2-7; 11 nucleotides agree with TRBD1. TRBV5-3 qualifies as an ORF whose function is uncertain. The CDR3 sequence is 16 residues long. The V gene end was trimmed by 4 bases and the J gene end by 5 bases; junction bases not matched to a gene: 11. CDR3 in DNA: TGTGCCAGAAGCCTATCCGAGGGACAGGGGGGCGACGAGCAGTACTTC. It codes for CARSLSEGQGGDEQYF.

In nucleotides, the CDR3 is TGTGCCAGCAGTCCCCCGAATAGCGGCTACACCTTC. The encoded protein is CASSPPNSGYTF. The J gene is TRBJ1-2, the V gene TRBV6-5, with D unclear. V was clipped by 5 bases and J by 8 bases, with 12 bases between them. This CDR3 region has 12 residues. CDR1 is MNHEY, CDR2 SVGAGI, per germline.

This CDR3 is CAISDSQSAGGRSDTQYF. The CDR3 coding sequence is TGTGCCATCAGTGATTCCCAAAGTGCGGGAGGGCGTTCAGATACGCAGTATTTT. The chain combines TRBV10-3 with TRBJ2-3, with 9 bases fitting TRBD2. CDR3 size: 18 residues. The V gene's germline CDR1 is ENHRY and CDR2 SYGVKD. V was clipped by 3 bases and J by 4 bases; unmatched bases: 14.

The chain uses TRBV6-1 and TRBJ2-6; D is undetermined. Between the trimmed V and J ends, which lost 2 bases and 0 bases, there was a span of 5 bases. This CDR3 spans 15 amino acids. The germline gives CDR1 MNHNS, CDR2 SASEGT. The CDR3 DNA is TGTGCCAGCAGTGAACCCCACTCTGGGGCCAACGTCCTGACTTTC. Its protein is CASSEPHSGANVLTF.

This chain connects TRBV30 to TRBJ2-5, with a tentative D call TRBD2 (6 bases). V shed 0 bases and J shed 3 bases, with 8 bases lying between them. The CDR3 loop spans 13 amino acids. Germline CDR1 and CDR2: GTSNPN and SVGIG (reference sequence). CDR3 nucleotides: TGTGCCTGGAGTGTACGGGAGAAAGAGACCCAGTACTTC. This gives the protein CAWSVREKETQYF. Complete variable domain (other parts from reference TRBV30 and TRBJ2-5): SQTIHQWPATLVQPVGSPLSLECTVEGTSNPNLYWYRQAAGRGLQLLFYSVGIGQISSEVPQNLSASRPQDRQFILSSKKLLLSDSGFYLCAWSVREKETQYFGPGTRLLVL.